A selection of T cell receptor beta chains follows, all from one sample in a study of regulatory T cells. Method: immunoSEQ multiplex PCR; TCRdb's copy keeps in-frame clones and lacks some. This sample yields 32,000 or so clones, of which 80% to 95% are seen a single time; 1.5% to 1.8% belongs to the top ten. Sequenced input: conventional CD4+ T cells sorted from blood. Source of these receptors: a person aged 18-35 years with CD3G deficiency. CDR3s include the opening cysteine and the closing phenylalanine or tryptophan. Fields, in order: D gene, clone size, V gene, J gene, CDR3 protein, CDR3 DNA. The D gene is left open where the match is weak. Only part of the rows carry a size: once, few, many, or a class if the clone is expanded.

.	.	TRBV5-1	TRBJ2-5	CASSLFRGETQYF	TGCGCCAGCAGCTTGTTCCGGGGGGAGACCCAGTACTTC
TRBD1	.	TRBV7-6	TRBJ2-1	CASSLAPQGVYEQFF	TGTGCCAGCAGCTTAGCGCCTCAGGGGGTCTATGAGCAGTTCTTC
.	.	TRBV7-9	TRBJ2-3	CASSGSPSTDTQYF	TGTGCCAGCAGCGGGAGTCCAAGCACAGATACGCAGTATTTT
TRBD2	.	TRBV28	TRBJ2-7	CASSSSGRARYEQYF	TGTGCCAGCAGTTCAAGCGGGAGGGCCCGGTACGAGCAGTACTTC
.	.	TRBV25-1	TRBJ2-5	CASSEGVRETQYF	TGTGCCAGCAGTGAAGGGGTCCGAGAGACCCAGTACTTC
.	.	TRBV19	TRBJ2-5	CASSPSNSRTETQYF	TGTGCCAGTAGTCCATCTAATAGCCGGACGGAGACCCAGTACTTC
.	.	TRBV30	TRBJ2-2	CAWRPWGGAAGELFF	TGTGCCTGGAGGCCCTGGGGGGGGGCCGCCGGGGAGCTGTTTTTT
.	.	TRBV10-2	TRBJ1-1	CASSAQGTGEAFF	TGCGCCAGCAGTGCGCAGGGTACAGGTGAAGCTTTCTTT
.	.	TRBV6-6	TRBJ1-4	CASSYGSGIKEKLFF	TGTGCCAGCAGTTACGGGTCAGGGATTAAGGAAAAACTGTTTTTT
.	.	TRBV5-1	TRBJ1-1	CASSLATLNTEAFF	TGCGCCAGCAGCTTGGCCACGCTCAACACTGAAGCTTTCTTT
.	.	TRBV28	TRBJ2-7	CASSLVGGRGLVAAAYEQYF	TGTGCCAGCAGCCTTGTCGGGGGGCGGGGATTGGTAGCGGCCGCCTACGAGCAGTACTTC
TRBD1	.	TRBV25-1	TRBJ2-7	CASSDPGQSYEQYF	TGTGCCAGCAGTGACCCGGGACAGTCCTACGAGCAGTACTTC
.	.	TRBV2	TRBJ2-7	CASRATVREQYF	TGTGCCAGCAGGGCGACAGTGAGGGAGCAGTACTTC
TRBD1	.	TRBV4-1	TRBJ1-4	CASSQVLRTGGGEKLFF	TGCGCCAGCAGCCAAGTTTTGCGGACAGGGGGTGGTGAAAAACTGTTTTTT
.	.	TRBV11-2	TRBJ1-2	CASRKPGRGTYGYTF	TGTGCCAGCAGGAAACCGGGCAGGGGAACATATGGCTACACCTTC
.	.	TRBV27	TRBJ1-1	CASSYRLMGAEAFF	TGTGCCAGCAGTTATAGGCTGATGGGAGCTGAAGCTTTCTTT
.	.	TRBV5-1	TRBJ1-4	CASSMGGRSNEKLFF	TGCGCCAGCAGTATGGGAGGTCGGTCTAATGAAAAACTGTTTTTT
.	.	TRBV11-2	TRBJ2-1	CASSPIGGGPHTRYNEQFF	TGTGCCAGCAGCCCTATAGGGGGAGGACCCCATACCCGATACAATGAGCAGTTCTTC
.	.	TRBV7-8	TRBJ2-2	CASSARRGTRTGELFF	TGTGCCAGCAGCGCTAGGCGGGGGACACGCACCGGGGAGCTGTTTTTT
TRBD1	.	TRBV6-1	TRBJ1-1	CASRRGQTNTEAFF	TGTGCCAGCAGGAGGGGACAGACGAACACTGAAGCTTTCTTT
.	.	TRBV7-9	TRBJ2-5	CASSFGSLAQETQYF	TGTGCCAGCAGCTTCGGGAGTTTGGCCCAAGAGACCCAGTACTTC
.	.	TRBV28	TRBJ2-7	CASSLSASREQYF	TGTGCCAGCAGTTTATCAGCGTCCCGCGAGCAGTACTTC
.	.	TRBV18	TRBJ1-1	CAAGGNTEAFF	TGTGCAGCTGGGGGGAACACTGAAGCTTTCTTT
.	.	TRBV18	TRBJ2-1	CASSPRPGYNEQFF	TGTGCCAGCTCACCGCGTCCGGGGTACAATGAGCAGTTCTTC
TRBD1	.	TRBV7-9	TRBJ1-2	CASSHSWDRSRSGYTF	TGTGCCAGCAGCCACTCCTGGGACAGGAGCCGGAGTGGCTACACCTTC
.	once	TRBV5-1	TRBJ1-1	CASSLDGRGGVEAFF	TGCGCCAGCAGCTTGGATGGCAGGGGAGGCGTAGAAGCTTTCTTT
.	.	TRBV28	TRBJ1-1	CASSRIQGSTEAFF	TGTGCCAGCAGCCGTATACAGGGAAGCACTGAAGCTTTCTTT
TRBD1	.	TRBV4-1	TRBJ1-4	CASSQHGDRLFF	TGCGCCAGCAGCCAACACGGGGACAGACTGTTTTTT
TRBD1	.	TRBV10-3	TRBJ1-6	CAARDREDSPLHF	TGTGCCGCAAGGGACAGGGAGGATTCACCCCTCCACTTT
TRBD1	.	TRBV6-1	TRBJ2-1	CASSDAGQGADEQFF	TGTGCCAGCAGTGATGCGGGACAGGGGGCTGATGAGCAGTTCTTC
TRBD2	once	TRBV6-1	TRBJ2-1	CASGRVGGAETFF	TGTGCCAGCGGGAGGGTAGGCGGGGCCGAGACCTTCTTC
.	.	TRBV4-3	TRBJ2-3	CASSQEFATTQYF	TGCGCCAGCAGCCAAGAGTTCGCGACTACGCAGTATTTT